This entry concerns a single T cell receptor beta chain. What it binds is unknown. Second-dose groups at about 4 or about 12 weeks were pooled. The junction had 2 bases not matched to a gene; V was cut back by 5 bases and J by 2 bases. This CDR3 is 14 amino acids long. Germline-derived CDR1 and CDR2 are SGHNT and YENEEA. Assay: immunoSEQ multiplex PCR; the TCRdb copy retains only in-frame clones and omits some. The table includes fewer than 120,000 clones, approximately 90% detected once. The record originates from a study of T cell responses to AZD1222 COVID-19 vaccine. Whole-study findings and limits: Among the donors, most were white British and more were female, and clonal diversity was possibly underestimated. Two AZD1222 administrations were followed by greater Spike-specific TCR breadth and depth.

The genes are TRBV11-3 and TRBJ2-4, with 8 bases fitting TRBD2. The TCR comes from an adult who received the AZD1222 COVID-19 vaccine. Sequenced material: peripheral blood, taken 28 days after the second AZD1222 dose. In DNA, the CDR3 is TGTGCCAGCAGCCCGGGGGGGACCAAAAACATTCAGTACTTC. This sequence encodes CASSPGGTKNIQYF.